Each of the 21 T cell receptor beta chains below was sequenced from the same sample in a study of blood T cell repertoires in COVID-19. Only in-frame clones appear in the TCRdb table, and some are missing; sequencing was by immunoSEQ multiplex PCR. The sample records a few hundred thousand clones, around 88% being singletons. Sequencing used peripheral blood. The receptors come from a man aged 50 to 59 with active or convalescent COVID-19.

The chain links TRBV24-1 to TRBJ2-1, with 10 bases matching TRBD2. Looked up from germline, CDR1 is KGHDR and CDR2 is SFDVKD. With 3 bases clipped from V and 9 bases from J, the junction kept 7 bases outside the gene matches. CDR3 length: 15 residues. The CDR3 coding sequence is TGTGCCACCAGTGATCTTAGCGGGAGGCTCAGTGAGCAGTTCTTC. Protein: CATSDLSGRLSEQFF.

The chain has TRBV9 and TRBJ2-2, with D unresolved. Trimming left V 3 bases short and J 3 bases short, with 9 bases between. Germline assignment: CDR1 SGDLS and CDR2 YYNGEE. The CDR3 is 14 residues long. The CDR3 DNA is TGTGCCAGCAGCGCTCGGTCCGACACCGGGGAGCTGTTTTTT. This gives the protein CASSARSDTGELFF.

This chain connects TRBV2 to TRBJ1-2; TRBD1 agrees at 7 bases. The CDR3 totals 14 residues. CDR1 is SNHLY and CDR2 is FYNNEI in the germline V gene. The V and J ends lost 6 bases and 4 bases, in that order; junction bases with no gene match: 8. The CDR3 loop is CASRPRGSLYGYTF. The CDR3 bases are TGTGCCAGCAGACCCAGGGGGAGTCTCTATGGCTACACCTTC.

V usage is TRBV10-2 and J usage is TRBJ2-1; the D is unclear. Germline V gene sequence: CDR1 WSHSY, CDR2 SAAADI. V dropped 8 bases and J dropped 8 bases, with 7 bases sitting between them. The CDR3 spans 10 residues. CDR3: CASGVHEQFF. The DNA of the CDR3 is TGCGCCAGCGGAGTCCATGAGCAGTTCTTC.

With regard to this clone: Other DNA sequences in the same sample also yield this CDR3. The chain is built from TRBV6-5 and TRBJ1-5, with D possibly being TRBD1 (6 bases). Germline V gives CDR1 MNHEY, CDR2 SVGAGI. The CDR3 has 15 amino acids. Deletions cut 0 bases from V and 5 bases from J, with 11 bases between. CDR3 region: CASSYSTGLDQPQHF. The CDR3, as DNA: TGTGCCAGCAGTTACTCTACAGGGCTTGATCAGCCCCAGCATTTT.

This sequence joins TRBV5-5 and TRBJ1-4, with 8 nucleotides matching TRBD1. The V gene end was trimmed by 4 bases and the J gene end by 7 bases; junction bases not matched to a gene: 6. Germline values: CDR1 SGHKS, CDR2 YYEKEE (reference sequence). CDR3 length equals 14 residues. Here the CDR3 reads CASSQDRVSEKLFF. In nucleotides, the CDR3 is TGTGCCAGCAGCCAGGACAGGGTTTCTGAAAAACTGTTTTTT.

V gene TRBV6-1 combines with J gene TRBJ2-5, with 8 bases matching TRBD1. Germline loops: CDR1 MNHNS, CDR2 SASEGT. The V and J ends lost 0 bases and 3 bases, in that order; junction bases with no gene match: 3. The CDR3 contains 15 residues. CDR3 region: CASSEASQGEETQYF. The CDR3 region has the DNA TGTGCCAGCAGTGAAGCGTCACAGGGGGAAGAGACCCAGTACTTC.

V and J are TRBV10-3 and TRBJ1-6, with 11 bases aligning to TRBD1. The germline CDR1 and CDR2 sequences are ENHRY and SYGVKD. With V trimmed by 5 bases and J by 9 bases, 9 bases remained unmatched. The CDR3 is 16 residues long. The CDR3 DNA reads as TGTGCCATCAGTTTAACCGGGACAGGGGGTGGTTCACCCCTCCACTTT. Protein sequence: CAISLTGTGGGSPLHF.

V is TRBV28 and J is TRBJ1-1; D is unclear. CDR1 and CDR2 (germline): MDHEN, SYDVKM. V gave up 11 bases and J gave up 3 bases, with 4 bases separating them. The CDR3 has 9 residues. DNA of the CDR3: TGTGCCGGGCACACTGAAGCTTTCTTT. It yields the protein CAGHTEAFF.

The chain joins TRBV7-2 to TRBJ1-1; D not resolved. Germline V gene data show CDR1 as SGHTA and CDR2 as FQGNSA. This CDR3 has 12 amino acids. Trimming shortened V by 3 bases and J by 1 base, and 3 bases separated the two germline ends. CDR3 sequence reads: CASSFGNTEAFF. CDR3 coding DNA: TGTGCCAGCAGCTTCGGGAACACTGAAGCTTTCTTT.

This chain uses TRBV19 with TRBJ2-2; 7 positions match TRBD2. V dropped 5 bases and J dropped 6; count of bases not matched to a gene: 12. Per the germline V gene, CDR1 is LNHDA and CDR2 is SQIVND (reference sequence). The CDR3 sequence is 16 residues long. CDR3 sequence: CASSQPLGGYPGELFF. The CDR3 DNA sequence: TGTGCCAGTAGTCAACCACTGGGGGGGTATCCCGGGGAGCTGTTTTTT. The full variable domain, in which reference TRBV19 and TRBJ2-2 provide the parts outside the CDR3, is DGGITQSPKYLFRKEGQNVTLSCEQNLNHDAMYWYRQDPGQGLRLIYYSQIVNDFQKGDIAEGYSVSREKKESFPLTVTSAQKNPTAFYLCASSQPLGGYPGELFFGEGSRLTVL.

V is TRBV5-1 and J is TRBJ2-2; TRBD2 aligns across 8 bases. The CDR3 has 16 residues. V gave up 3 bases and J gave up 4 bases; unmatched junction bases: 8. Germline V gene data show CDR1 as SGHRS and CDR2 as YFSETQ. CDR3 residues: CASSSPTGLVTGELFF. The CDR3 bases are TGCGCCAGCAGCTCTCCAACGGGACTAGTCACCGGGGAGCTGTTTTTT.

This clone has a single count. The DNA for the CDR3 is TGTGCCAGTAGTGTGGTGACGGGAAATTCACCCCTCCACTTT. This sequence encodes CASSVVTGNSPLHF. V and J are TRBV19 and TRBJ1-6, with D unresolved. V was shortened by 5 bases and J by 7 bases, with 12 bases between the two germline ends. The CDR3 consists of 14 residues. Germline values: CDR1 LNHDA, CDR2 SQIVND (reference sequence). The full variable domain, rest sourced from reference TRBV19 and TRBJ1-6, is DGGITQSPKYLFRKEGQNVTLSCEQNLNHDAMYWYRQDPGQGLRLIYYSQIVNDFQKGDIAEGYSVSREKKESFPLTVTSAQKNPTAFYLCASSVVTGNSPLHFGNGTRLTVT.

The chain is built from TRBV19 and TRBJ1-4; D is perhaps TRBD1 (5 bases). This CDR3 region has 15 residues. Germline-derived CDR1 and CDR2 are LNHDA and SQIVND (reference sequence). Trimming shortened V by 2 bases and J by 0 bases, and 7 bases separated the two germline ends. The chain's CDR3 is CASSIQGTTNEKLFF. The CDR3 DNA sequence: TGTGCCAGTAGTATACAGGGAACAACTAATGAAAAACTGTTTTTT.

V gene TRBV15 combines with J gene TRBJ2-1, with 11 positions matching TRBD2. V trimming: 3 bases; J trimming: 3 bases; junction bases outside the gene matches: 7. The CDR3 loop spans 17 amino acids. Germline values: CDR1 LNHNV, CDR2 YYDKDF (reference sequence). The CDR3 here is CATSSSGGAHRYNEQFF. CDR3 in DNA: TGTGCCACCAGCAGTAGCGGGGGGGCCCACCGCTACAATGAGCAGTTCTTC.

The chain couples TRBV6-2 or TRBV6-3 to TRBJ2-3; TRBD2 matches at 8 bases. Looked up from germline, CDR1 is MNHEY and CDR2 is SVGEGT. There are 19 residues in the CDR3. Losses at the gene ends were 2 bases for V and 4 bases for J; bases not matched to a gene: 17. The CDR3: CASSYSGGAGVSVADTQYF. CDR3 bases: TGTGCCAGCAGTTACAGTGGCGGAGCGGGGGTGAGCGTCGCAGATACGCAGTATTTT.

This sequence joins TRBV15 and TRBJ1-5, with 9 bases matching TRBD1. Germline V lookup: CDR1 LNHNV, CDR2 YYDKDF (reference sequence). V gave up 4 bases and J gave up 5 bases; unmatched junction bases: 6. The CDR3 length is 15 residues. The CDR3 spells CATSTRGQGHQPQHF. The CDR3 nucleotides read TGTGCCACCAGCACCCGGGGACAGGGACATCAGCCCCAGCATTTT.

The V gene is TRBV10-1, the J gene TRBJ2-7; 7 bases match TRBD1. The germline V gene has CDR1 WNHNN and CDR2 SYGVQD (reference sequence). The V and J ends lost 3 bases and 5 bases, in that order; junction bases with no gene match: 10. The CDR3 extends over 15 amino acids. Here the CDR3 reads CASSDGRQGAHEQYF. The CDR3 DNA reads TGCGCCAGCAGTGATGGGAGACAGGGTGCCCACGAGCAGTACTTC.

Many counts were recorded for this clone. Written as DNA, the CDR3 is TGTGCCAGCAGTTTACATTTAGGGGGCTCTGGAAACACCATATATTTT. Translation: CASSLHLGGSGNTIYF. V is TRBV28 and J is TRBJ1-3; a weak D match, TRBD1 (6 bases). The CDR3 length is 16 residues. Germline V gene data show CDR1 as MDHEN and CDR2 as SYDVKM. The germline V and J ends were trimmed by 2 bases and 0 bases, with 11 bases remaining between them.

The V call is TRBV12-5, the J call TRBJ1-6, with 7 bases that match TRBD1. V gave up 6 bases and J gave up 6 bases; unmatched junction bases: 8. This CDR3 is built from 15 residues. Per the germline V gene, CDR1 is LGHNT and CDR2 is FRNRAP. Here the CDR3 reads CASGQGQVSNSPLHF. The CDR3 DNA reads TGTGCTAGTGGCCAAGGACAGGTTTCTAATTCACCCCTCCACTTT.

The chain couples TRBV5-8 to TRBJ1-2; D ambiguous. Between the trimmed V and J ends, which lost 0 bases and 4 bases, there was a span of 10 bases. Germline CDR1 and CDR2: SGHTS and YDEGEE. CDR3 size: 14 residues. CDR3 bases: TGTGCCAGCAGCTTGGCGTTTGGGCTCTATGGCTACACCTTC. Translated: CASSLAFGLYGYTF. Full variable domain (outside the CDR3, taken from reference TRBV5-8 and TRBJ1-2): EAGVTQSPTHLIKTRGQQATLRCSPISGHTSVYWYQQALGLGLQFLLWYDEGEERNRGNFPPRFSGRQFPNYSSELNVNALELEDSALYLCASSLAFGLYGYTFGSGTRLTVV.